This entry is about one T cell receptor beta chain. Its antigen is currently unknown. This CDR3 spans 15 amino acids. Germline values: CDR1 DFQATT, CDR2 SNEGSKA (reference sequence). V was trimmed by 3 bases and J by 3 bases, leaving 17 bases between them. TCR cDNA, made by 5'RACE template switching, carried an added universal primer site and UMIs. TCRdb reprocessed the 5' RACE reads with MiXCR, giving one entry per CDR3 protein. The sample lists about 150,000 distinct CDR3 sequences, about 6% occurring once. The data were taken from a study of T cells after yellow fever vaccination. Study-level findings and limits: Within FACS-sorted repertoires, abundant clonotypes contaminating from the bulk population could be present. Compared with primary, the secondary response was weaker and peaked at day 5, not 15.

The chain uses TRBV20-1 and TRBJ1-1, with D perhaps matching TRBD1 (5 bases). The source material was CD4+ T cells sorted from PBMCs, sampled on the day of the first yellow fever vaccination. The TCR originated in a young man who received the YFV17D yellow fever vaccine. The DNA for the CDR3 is TGCAGTGCTAGCGGCAGTAGGGGCTCCTACACTGAAGCTTTCTTT. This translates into CSASGSRGSYTEAFF.